The 12 T cell receptor beta chains below all came from one sample that was sequenced in a study of blood T cell repertoires in COVID-19. Only in-frame clones appear in the TCRdb table, and some are missing; sequencing was by immunoSEQ multiplex PCR. The table includes 25,000 or so clones, 65% to 90% detected once. The sequenced sample was peripheral blood. These receptors all come from a human donor in a cohort sampled during active COVID-19.

The chain recombines TRBV5-6 with TRBJ1-5; D is ambiguous. The germline V gene has CDR1 SGHDT and CDR2 YYEEEE. V was shortened by 2 bases and J by 0 bases, with 9 bases between the two germline ends. There are 15 residues in the CDR3. The CDR3 DNA reads TGTGCCAGCAGCTTCGGGTTACTTAGCAATCAGCCCCAGCATTTT. It encodes CASSFGLLSNQPQHF.

The chain is built from TRBV27 and TRBJ1-5; 9 nucleotides agree with TRBD1. Germline loops: CDR1 MNHEY, CDR2 SMNVEV (reference sequence). Trimming at V came to 6 bases and at J to 0 bases, leaving 6 bases not matched to a gene. The length of the CDR3 is 16 residues. This chain's CDR3 is CASRTTGGYSNQPQHF. As DNA, the CDR3 is TGTGCCAGCAGAACGACAGGGGGATATAGCAATCAGCCCCAGCATTTT.

The table lists this clone with a count of one. This chain uses TRBV10-2 with TRBJ2-2, with D possibly TRBD1 on 6 matching bases. Germline CDR1 and CDR2: WSHSY and SAAADI. The ends were cut back, 0 bases at V and 4 bases at J, with 6 bases in the middle. CDR3 length: 14 residues. In DNA form, the CDR3 reads TGCGCCAGCAGTGAGTCAGGGGGCACCGGGGAGCTGTTTTTT. Protein product: CASSESGGTGELFF.

Comment on this clone: It is likely a read error, because the conserved phenylalanine at the end of the CDR3 is missing. The DNA is omitted, as the CDR3 cannot be located on it reliably, and the CDR3 follows TCRdb's listing. The V gene is TRBV12-3 or TRBV12-4, the J gene TRBJ1-1. The CDR3 has 11 residues if both end residues are counted. This CDR3 reads CASSFGSNSRL.

V and J are TRBV5-1 and TRBJ2-1; a possible D gene is TRBD2 (6 bases). The length of the CDR3 is 13 residues. The V gene lost 3 bases and the J gene lost 7 bases, with 11 bases spanning the gap. CDR1 is SGHRS, CDR2 YFSETQ, per germline. The CDR3 loop is CASSYGGQNEQFF. The DNA of the CDR3 is TGCGCCAGCAGCTACGGAGGGCAGAATGAGCAGTTCTTC.

This chain connects TRBV15 to TRBJ2-2, with D maybe TRBD1 (6 bases). The V and J ends lost 2 bases and 0 bases respectively, with 13 bases between them. The CDR3 runs 17 residues. From germline, CDR1 is LNHNV and CDR2 YYDKDF (reference sequence). This CDR3 is CATSRQPGQANTGELFF. The DNA of the CDR3 is TGTGCCACCAGCAGACAACCGGGACAAGCGAACACCGGGGAGCTGTTTTTT.

The CDR3 region has the DNA TGTGCCAGCCAGGGGGGCCGGGAGCTGTTTTTT. Translated: CASQGGRELFF. The V gene is TRBV6-5, the J gene TRBJ2-2, with D perhaps TRBD1 (7 bases). V lost 8 bases to trimming and J lost 9 bases, with 10 bases between them. The CDR3 extends over 11 amino acids. Looked up from germline, CDR1 is MNHEY and CDR2 is SVGAGI.

The chain joins TRBV7-8 to TRBJ2-3, with D possibly being TRBD2 (6 bases). The V gene lost 5 bases and the J gene lost 0 bases, with 12 bases spanning the gap. Germline V gives CDR1 SGHVS, CDR2 FQNEAQ. The CDR3 is 15 amino acids. The CDR3 spells CASSPSGDSTDTQYF. DNA for the CDR3: TGTGCCAGCAGCCCGTCGGGGGATAGCACAGATACGCAGTATTTT.

The V and J genes are TRBV5-1 and TRBJ1-2; D ambiguous. Trimming shortened V by 0 bases and J by 2 bases, and 8 bases separated the two germline ends. The germline gives CDR1 SGHRS, CDR2 YFSETQ. The CDR3 has 14 residues. The CDR3 nucleotides read TGCGCCAGCAGCTTGGCCTCGGAGAACTATGGCTACACCTTC. Translated, it gives CASSLASENYGYTF.

The V gene is TRBV6-5, the J gene TRBJ1-4; D may be TRBD1 (6 bases). The V and J ends lost 6 bases and 5 bases respectively, with 7 bases between them. The CDR3 has 12 amino acids. CDR1 is MNHEY, CDR2 SVGAGI, per germline. For the CDR3, the DNA is TGTGCCAGCAGACAGGGAAATGAAAAACTGTTTTTT. Translating it yields CASRQGNEKLFF.

The rearrangement uses TRBV6-5 and TRBJ2-5; TRBD2 might be the D (5 bases). V was trimmed by 0 bases and J by 0 bases, leaving 11 bases between them. Germline V gives CDR1 MNHEY, CDR2 SVGAGI. This CDR3 has 16 residues. Written as DNA, the CDR3 is TGTGCCAGCAGTTACTCAACAACGGGGTACCAAGAGACCCAGTACTTC. It encodes CASSYSTTGYQETQYF.

The V call is TRBV11-2, the J call TRBJ1-5; D may be TRBD1 (6 bases). Trimming shortened V by 1 base and J by 7 bases, and 14 bases separated the two germline ends. The CDR3 length is 15 residues. CDR1 and CDR2 (germline): SGHAT, FQNNGV. The CDR3 coding sequence is TGTGCCAGCAGCTTAGGATCGGACAGTGAGCAGCCCCAGCATTTT. It specifies CASSLGSDSEQPQHF.